The 29 T cell receptor beta chains listed next were all sequenced from one sample in a study of cytomegalovirus exposure and HLA in healthy donors. With 60 Vbeta and 13 Jbeta primers, the PCR was carried out. Clones were sequenced by immunoSEQ multiplex PCR, and TCRdb holds only the in-frame ones, with some missing. The top ten clones hold 9% to 13% of a sample with 70,000 to 75,000 clones, about 78% of them seen once. Sample: PBMCs. Receptors originate from a woman aged 35 to 49 in good health and CMV-seropositive.

The chain carries TRBV30 and TRBJ1-2, with 10 bases matching TRBD1. The CDR3 covers 16 residues. Germline V lookup: CDR1 GTSNPN, CDR2 SVGIG (reference sequence). The junction had 10 bases not matched to a gene; V was cut back by 2 bases and J by 4 bases. CDR3 DNA: TGTGCCTGGAGTCACCTAGGGGACAGGGGTGGCTATGGCTACACCTTC. This gives the protein CAWSHLGDRGGYGYTF.

The chain is built from TRBV28 and TRBJ2-7; D is perhaps TRBD1 (7 bases). The CDR3 is 13 amino acids. CDR1 MDHEN and CDR2 SYDVKM come from the germline V gene. The V end was cut by 0 bases, the J end by 7 bases, with 10 bases between. The CDR3 DNA sequence: TGTGCCAGCAGTTTATGGCAGGGGGGTGAGCAGTACTTC. Translated: CASSLWQGGEQYF.

The rearrangement joins TRBV9 to TRBJ2-5, with 7 bases aligning to TRBD2. The J call is uncertain, as TRBJ2-7 better fits the DNA end. CDR3 length: 16 residues. Germline CDR1 is SGDLS and CDR2 is YYNGEE. The CDR3 nucleotides read TGTGCCAGCAGCGACTCGGCCGGGGGGTCCCTCTACGAGCAGTACTTC. Protein: CASSDSAGGSLYEQYF.

V is TRBV5-1 and J is TRBJ2-5, with D possibly matching TRBD1 (5 bases). The CDR3 extends over 13 amino acids. Trimming stripped 2 bases from V and 5 bases from J, with 10 bases between. Germline loops: CDR1 SGHRS, CDR2 YFSETQ. The CDR3 nucleotides are TGCGCCAGCAGCTTAGGACAAACGGAGACCCAGTACTTC. Its protein product is CASSLGQTETQYF.

This clone showed up just a few times. V gene TRBV29-1 combines with J gene TRBJ1-2, with 9 bases lining up with TRBD1. CDR3 length equals 15 residues. Germline V CDR1 and CDR2: SQVTM, ANQGSEA. V gave up 4 bases and J gave up 8 bases; unmatched junction bases: 14. Here the CDR3 DNA reads TGCAGCGTTGCGCCGCCGGGACAGGGTTACAAGGGCTACACCTTC. Its translation is CSVAPPGQGYKGYTF.

This clone was recorded a few times. This rearrangement joins TRBV5-6 to TRBJ1-2; D perhaps matches TRBD1 (5 bases). CDR3 length: 14 amino acids. Germline CDR1 and CDR2: SGHDT and YYEEEE. V lost 4 bases and J 6 bases, leaving 16 bases between the germline ends. The CDR3 DNA follows: TGTGCCAGCAGCCCCGACAAGGGGTTAGATGGCTACACCTTC. Translating it yields CASSPDKGLDGYTF. Full variable domain (missing parts from reference TRBV5-6 and TRBJ1-2): DAGVTQSPTHLIKTRGQQVTLRCSPKSGHDTVSWYQQALGQGPQFIFQYYEEEERQRGNFPDRFSGHQFPNYSSELNVNALLLGDSALYLCASSPDKGLDGYTFGSGTRLTVV.

The V call is TRBV6-4, the J call TRBJ2-3; 12 positions agree with TRBD2. The CDR3 spans 15 residues. Germline loops: CDR1 MRHNA, CDR2 SNTAGT. V lost 5 bases and J lost 2; bases outside the gene matches: 2. The CDR3 sequence: CASSRTSGATDTQYF. In DNA, the CDR3 is TGTGCCAGCAGTAGGACTAGCGGGGCCACAGATACGCAGTATTTT.

This chain joins TRBV10-3 and TRBJ1-3, with 8 bases identical to TRBD1. Germline values: CDR1 ENHRY, CDR2 SYGVKD. V trimming: 0 bases; J trimming: 5 bases; junction bases outside the gene matches: 6. The CDR3 covers 16 residues. CDR3 DNA sequence: TGTGCCATCAGTGAGTCGCGGACAGGGTTTCGAAACACCATATATTTT. It encodes CAISESRTGFRNTIYF.

The rearrangement links TRBV15 to TRBJ1-2, with TRBD1 matching over 8 bases. The J segment lost 4 bases and the V segment lost 1 base, leaving 5 bases of the junction unmatched. This CDR3 contains 15 residues. Germline V gene data show CDR1 as LNHNV and CDR2 as YYDKDF (reference sequence). The CDR3 is CATSRGTGSGYGYTF. The CDR3 DNA sequence: TGTGCCACCAGCAGAGGGACAGGGAGCGGCTATGGCTACACCTTC.

V gene TRBV5-1 combines with J gene TRBJ2-5; D is possibly TRBD2 (5 bases). The DNA end favors TRBJ2-7, so the J call may be wrong. Per germline, CDR1 SGHRS and CDR2 YFSETQ. This CDR3 contains 14 residues. The CDR3, as DNA: TGCGCCAGCAGGGACCCTAGCCTTTCCTACGAGCAGTACTTC. It codes for CASRDPSLSYEQYF.

This clone was counted once. The genes are TRBV6-6 and TRBJ2-1; D might be TRBD1 (6 bases). The germline V gene encodes CDR1 MNHNY and CDR2 SVGAGI (reference sequence). The V end was cut by 6 bases, the J end by 10 bases, with 19 bases between. CDR3 size: 14 residues. CDR3 in amino acids: CASSRDTQFGEQFF. DNA for the CDR3: TGTGCCAGCAGCCGGGACACCCAGTTCGGGGAGCAGTTCTTC.

In this sample, this clone turned up a few times. V and J are TRBV6-1 and TRBJ1-5; D gene unclear. The CDR3 is 13 residues long. The germline V and J ends were trimmed by 3 bases and 4 bases, with 7 bases remaining between them. Germline V gives CDR1 MNHNS, CDR2 SASEGT. The CDR3 nucleotides are TGTGCCAGCAGTGACCGGTTGAATCAGCCCCAGCATTTT. Translation gives CASSDRLNQPQHF.

This clone was observed a handful of times. This sequence joins TRBV2 and TRBJ2-7; 11 bases fit TRBD1. The CDR3 totals 16 residues. The V and J ends lost 5 bases and 4 bases, in that order; junction bases with no gene match: 10. Germline assignment: CDR1 SNHLY and CDR2 FYNNEI. CDR3 region: CASSFKRTGGTYEQYF. As DNA, the CDR3 is TGTGCCAGCAGTTTTAAAAGGACAGGGGGCACGTACGAGCAGTACTTC.

This clone was counted only a few times. The DNA for the CDR3 is TGTGCCAGCAGCTTTACGGGATCTGGGGCCAACGTCCTGACTTTC. Residues: CASSFTGSGANVLTF. V gene TRBV5-6 combines with J gene TRBJ2-6; D is possibly TRBD2 (5 bases). The V and J ends lost 2 bases and 1 base respectively, with 7 bases between them. CDR3 length: 15 residues. Germline V gene data show CDR1 as SGHDT and CDR2 as YYEEEE. Drawing the rest from reference TRBV5-6 and TRBJ2-6, the complete variable domain is DAGVTQSPTHLIKTRGQQVTLRCSPKSGHDTVSWYQQALGQGPQFIFQYYEEEERQRGNFPDRFSGHQFPNYSSELNVNALLLGDSALYLCASSFTGSGANVLTFGAGSRLTVL.

The J gene is TRBJ1-2, the V gene TRBV9; 9 bases are a match to TRBD1. The V gene end was trimmed by 4 bases and the J gene end by 3 bases; junction bases not matched to a gene: 16. CDR1 is SGDLS and CDR2 is YYNGEE in the germline V gene. The CDR3 sequence is 18 residues long. As DNA, the CDR3 is TGTGCCAGCAGCCCTACCTGGACAGGGGCGGGAATTTACTATGGCTACACCTTC. It is translated as CASSPTWTGAGIYYGYTF.

This sequence joins TRBV20-1 and TRBJ2-7; TRBD1 might be the D (6 bases). V lost 6 bases to trimming and J lost 7 bases, with 13 bases between them. The CDR3 contains 11 residues. CDR1 and CDR2 (germline): DFQATT, SNEGSKA (reference sequence). The CDR3 here is CSAKQGDEQYF. CDR3 DNA: TGCAGTGCCAAACAGGGTGATGAGCAGTACTTC.

The chain uses TRBV4-1 and TRBJ2-3; 7 bases match TRBD1. CDR1 and CDR2 from the germline V gene are MGHRA and YSYEKL. This CDR3 contains 16 residues. Unmatched junction bases numbered 4, after V lost 1 base and J lost 0 bases. Here the CDR3 DNA reads TGCGCCAGCAGCCAAGGGGACAGATTTAGCACAGATACGCAGTATTTT. Residues: CASSQGDRFSTDTQYF.

The chain is built from TRBV6-5 and TRBJ1-2; TRBD1 might be the D (6 bases). Germline V gene data show CDR1 as MNHEY and CDR2 as SVGAGI. The CDR3 contains 11 residues. The ends were cut back, 9 bases at V and 5 bases at J, with 10 bases in the middle. The CDR3 spells CASTGLYGYTF. The CDR3 DNA sequence: TGTGCCAGTACAGGGCTTTATGGCTACACCTTC.

The chain combines TRBV19 with TRBJ2-5; D gene uncertain. The CDR3 sequence is 13 residues long. In germline, CDR1 is LNHDA, CDR2 SQIVND (reference sequence). Trimming shortened V by 3 bases and J by 2 bases, and 7 bases separated the two germline ends. Here the CDR3 reads CASSMWQQETQYF. Here the CDR3 DNA reads TGTGCCAGTAGTATGTGGCAACAAGAGACCCAGTACTTC.

The chain joins TRBV5-4 to TRBJ2-1; TRBD2 agrees at 13 bases. Germline V gene lookup returns CDR1 SGHNT and CDR2 YYREEE (reference sequence). J was trimmed by 10 bases and V by 6 bases; bases with no gene match: 7. The CDR3 is 14 amino acids. The CDR3 loop is CASTRTSGGGEQFF. CDR3 nucleotides: TGTGCCAGCACCCGCACTAGCGGGGGGGGAGAGCAGTTCTTC.

This chain links TRBV12-5 with TRBJ2-7; possibly TRBD1 for D (5 bases). This CDR3 is built from 14 residues. The ends were cut back, 6 bases at V and 5 bases at J, with 17 bases in the middle. The V gene's germline CDR1 is LGHNT and CDR2 FRNRAP. The CDR3 nucleotides read TGTGCTAGTGGCTCAGCTGATGCAGGGCACGAGCAGTACTTC. It translates to CASGSADAGHEQYF.

The CDR3 sequence: CAISASGGPKVSYNEQFF. The CDR3 region has the DNA TGTGCCATCAGTGCTAGCGGGGGACCAAAGGTCTCCTACAATGAGCAGTTCTTC. The chain employs TRBV10-3 and TRBJ2-1; 10 positions match TRBD2. Germline values: CDR1 ENHRY, CDR2 SYGVKD. The CDR3 loop spans 18 amino acids. Trimming took 4 bases from V and 0 from J; bases not matched to a gene: 9.

This clone was recorded a few times. The chain employs TRBV6-1 and TRBJ2-5; D uncertain. CDR1 is MNHNS and CDR2 is SASEGT in the germline V gene. V shed 5 bases and J shed 3 bases, with 10 bases lying between them. The CDR3 is made up of 13 amino acids. The CDR3 DNA reads as TGTGCCAGCAGTAGGTCCCAGGAAGAGACCCAGTACTTC. Translating it yields CASSRSQEETQYF.

The chain uses TRBV11-3 and TRBJ2-7; 9 bases align to TRBD1. CDR3 length: 12 amino acids. The germline V gene encodes CDR1 SGHNT and CDR2 YENEEA. Germline trimming cut 8 bases from V and 3 bases from J; bases unmatched to any gene: 2. The CDR3 is CASRGQGYEQYF. The CDR3 DNA follows: TGTGCCAGCCGGGGACAGGGCTACGAGCAGTACTTC.

The chain couples TRBV2 to TRBJ1-1; maybe TRBD1 (5 bases). This CDR3 contains 13 residues. Germline assignment: CDR1 SNHLY and CDR2 FYNNEI. V lost 11 bases, J lost 3 bases, and 16 bases lay in between. CDR3 coding DNA: TGTGCCGGAAGACCGGGCAGGGACACTGAAGCTTTCTTT. Translation: CAGRPGRDTEAFF. Full variable domain (remainder filled in from reference TRBV2 and TRBJ1-1): EPEVTQTPSHQVTQMGQEVILRCVPISNHLYFYWYRQILGQKVEFLVSFYNNEISEKSEIFDDQFSVERPDGSNFTLKIRSTKLEDSAMYFCAGRPGRDTEAFFGQGTRLTVV.

The chain couples TRBV7-3 to TRBJ2-1; D might be TRBD1 (7 bases). Trimming stripped 5 bases from V and 6 bases from J, with 17 bases between. Germline CDR1 reads SGHTA; CDR2 reads FQGTGA. This CDR3 is built from 15 residues. This CDR3 is CASSPAGGPSNEQFF. CDR3 nucleotide sequence: TGTGCCAGCAGCCCCGCAGGGGGGCCCTCCAATGAGCAGTTCTTC.

This rearrangement joins TRBV5-1 to TRBJ1-1; D not certain. V was cut by 4 bases and J by 7 bases, with 14 bases left in between. Germline values: CDR1 SGHRS, CDR2 YFSETQ. This CDR3 spans 13 amino acids. CDR3 loop: CASSLNERHEAFF. The CDR3, as DNA: TGCGCCAGCAGCCTAAACGAGAGGCATGAAGCTTTCTTT.

The chain carries TRBV7-6 and TRBJ2-4; 8 bases are a match to TRBD2. Germline CDR1 SGHVS, CDR2 FNYEAQ. Losses at the gene ends were 5 bases for V and 3 bases for J; bases not matched to a gene: 12. This CDR3 is 17 amino acids long. CDR3: CASSPLLAGSDKNIQYF. CDR3 sequence (DNA): TGTGCCAGCAGCCCTCTGTTAGCGGGGTCCGACAAAAACATTCAGTACTTC.

The rearrangement links TRBV11-3 to TRBJ2-3, with D tentatively TRBD2 (6 bases). Looked up from germline, CDR1 is SGHNT and CDR2 is YENEEA. The CDR3 is 19 amino acids. V was shortened by 6 bases and J by 1 base, with 26 bases between the two germline ends. The CDR3 coding sequence is TGTGCCAGCAGTCAAGGCGCGGGCTATCTCGGGAGTGGCACAGATACGCAGTATTTT. Translation: CASSQGAGYLGSGTDTQYF.